These T cell receptor beta chains were read from a single sample in a study of T cell repertoires in cytomegalovirus infection. TCRdb passed the reads through MiXCR, listing each CDR3 protein once. The sample consists of around 110,000 distinct CDR3 sequences, about a tenth of them appearing once. These TCRs are of unknown antigen specificity. What was sequenced was PBMCs, sequenced either directly or after in vitro stimulation (not recorded which). Every receptor here comes from a human donor in good health (CMV status not recorded). Some clones in this sample may be carry-over from other donors' samples. Both conserved end residues are trimmed from each CDR3. The order of the fields is clone size, V gene, CDR3 protein. Not every row has a clone size; where given, it reads once, few, many or a size class.

-,TRBV11-2,ASSLVFGLGTDTQY
many,TRBV6-1,ASRVGGTEAF
many,TRBV28,ASSSTGVRSYEQY
many,TRBV7-6,ASSLGTEQF
-,TRBV6-5,ASSYIGLAGVNEQF
-,TRBV7-2,ASSRQGRETQY
many,TRBV24-1,ATSESDRGNGYT
few,TRBV29-1,SVEAAPRNTEAF
many,TRBV20-1,SARPTSDSYNEQF
few,TRBV6-5,ASGQIDEEKLF
many,TRBV7-2,ASSLDGQNTEAF
many,TRBV20-1,SARGLGSGRGDNEQF
many,TRBV7-2,ASVPRGSTDTQY
many,TRBV6-1,ASRGLAGEGTQY
few,TRBV5-4,ASSLAGIETEAF
few,TRBV24-1,ATSGRAGGRDTDTQY
few,TRBV7-9,ASSPPRTKNGDTQY
-,TRBV6-5,ASSKRGAGANVLT
many,TRBV7-8,ASSPKLASNQPQH
-,TRBV6-8,ASSPSGTGSSCEQY
-,TRBV12-3/TRBV12-4,ASKRGDNEQF
-,TRBV5-4,ASSLDASGTDTQY
-,TRBV28,ASIAGGGETQY
many,TRBV7-9,ASSGGVKRDADTEAF
many,TRBV10-3,AISSSGSLHNEQF
many,TRBV28,ASTRASYEQY
many,TRBV12-3/TRBV12-4,ASSSRRTANQPQH
few,TRBV20-1,QVREKDTQY
-,TRBV19,ASSIPQGGGKAF
many,TRBV6-5,ASSYSRDRVIRRTLDTEAF
-,TRBV7-2,ASSDDGTAGEKLF
-,TRBV5-3,ASSFGSLGETC
few,TRBV7-9,ASSLGGLAEAF
few,TRBV5-4,ASSNSGQGNSPLH
-,TRBV4-1,ASSQEDRVQGVTLH